The sequence of this T cell receptor (beta chain) was determined in a study of shared clonotypes between healthy human individuals. Study-level points and caveats: Memory subsets generally showed smaller estimated richness than naive subsets did.

Each sample came from a Caucasian adult donor living in Nashville, Tennessee. Germline V gene data show CDR1 as SGHKS and CDR2 as YYEKEE (reference sequence). The trim removed 0 bases at V and 0 bases at J, leaving 15 bases unmatched. The length of the CDR3 is 20 residues. Profiling relied on immunoSEQ multiplex PCR, and the TCRdb table lists in-frame clones only, not all of them. This sample yields 1,500,000 or so clones, of which roughly 95% are seen a single time; approximately 1% belongs to the top ten. About this clone: What it recognizes is unknown.

This chain links TRBV5-5 with TRBJ2-1; 7 nucleotides match TRBD1. Specimen: naive CD4+ T cells sorted from blood. Subset noted: CD45RA+ positively selected. The TCR comes from a man in his thirties or forties in good health. The CDR3 DNA reads TGTGCCAGCAGCTTGGCCCTCACAGGGGCCGTGAATCCCTCCTACAATGAGCAGTTCTTC. This gives the protein CASSLALTGAVNPSYNEQFF.